Each of the 31 T cell receptor beta chains below was sequenced from the same sample in a study of T cell repertoires in cytomegalovirus infection. TCRdb re-analysed the reads in MiXCR, keeping a single row per CDR3 protein. The sample holds approximately 150,000 distinct CDR3 sequences, 17% seen once. Sequencing was carried out using CD8+ T cells from PBMCs. Every receptor here comes from a human donor in good health (CMV status not recorded). Some clones in this sample may be carry-over from other donors' samples.

This chain uses TRBV4-3 with TRBJ1-1; D not certain. Trimming stripped 0 bases from V and 2 bases from J, with 7 bases between. Germline V CDR1 and CDR2: LGHNA, YSLEER. The CDR3 extends over 14 amino acids. The CDR3 region is CASSQDSTNTEAFF. In nucleotides, the CDR3 is TGCGCCAGCAGCCAAGATTCTACAAACACTGAAGCTTTCTTT.

The rearrangement links TRBV20-1 to TRBJ2-7, with D perhaps assigned TRBD1 or TRBD2 (5 bases each). The CDR3 loop spans 14 amino acids. V shed 2 bases and J shed 2 bases, with 13 bases lying between them. The germline CDR1 and CDR2 sequences are DFQATT and SNEGSKA (reference sequence). Here the CDR3 reads CSARIGTGPYEQYF. The CDR3 region has the DNA TGCAGTGCTAGAATTGGGACGGGCCCCTACGAGCAGTACTTC.

This clonotype was detected only a few times. The chain joins TRBV18 to TRBJ1-1; D is unresolved. The CDR3 has 13 residues. Germline values: CDR1 KGHSH, CDR2 LQKENI. V was pared by 2 bases and J by 4 bases, with 8 bases between. CDR3 amino acids: CASSPGRPTEAFF. CDR3 coding DNA: TGTGCCAGCTCACCAGGGCGGCCCACTGAAGCTTTCTTT.

This clonotype has a handful of counts. The chain has TRBV7-3 and TRBJ2-1; unclear D gene. There are 14 residues in the CDR3. Germline V gene lookup returns CDR1 SGHTA and CDR2 FQGTGA. Trimming took 4 bases from V and 9 from J, leaving 16 bases between them. The DNA of the CDR3 is TGTGCCAGCAGCTCGCGACCCTCCTCTAGTGAGCAGTTCTTC. Protein: CASSSRPSSSEQFF.

This clonotype was observed a handful of times. The chain links TRBV7-2 to TRBJ2-1, with D possibly TRBD1 on 5 matching bases. The CDR3 has 12 residues. Per germline, CDR1 SGHTA and CDR2 FQGNSA. Trimming stripped 3 bases from V and 7 bases from J, with 7 bases between. CDR3 in amino acids: CASSFRVNEQFF. The CDR3, as DNA: TGTGCCAGCAGCTTCAGGGTGAATGAGCAGTTCTTC.

This sequence joins TRBV7-2 and TRBJ1-2, with 7 bases fitting TRBD1. J gave up 0 bases and V 1 base, and 8 bases lay outside the gene matches. Per the germline V gene, CDR1 is SGHTA and CDR2 is FQGNSA. This CDR3 comprises 17 residues. The DNA for the CDR3 is TGTGCCAGCAGCTTAGAGGAGGGGGCGATCCCTAACTATGGCTACACCTTC. The encoded protein is CASSLEEGAIPNYGYTF.

CDR3 bases: TGTGCCAGCAGCGGGACTAGCGGGGGGAATGAGCAGTTCTTC. Protein sequence: CASSGTSGGNEQFF. V and J are TRBV7-9 and TRBJ2-1; 15 bases match TRBD2. CDR1 SEHNR and CDR2 FQNEAQ come from the germline V gene (reference sequence). V gave up 5 bases and J gave up 7 bases; unmatched junction bases: 0. This CDR3 spans 14 amino acids.

This clonotype was recorded a few times. The rearrangement joins TRBV7-2 to TRBJ2-1; D possibly corresponds to TRBD2 (5 bases). V shed 1 base and J shed 0 bases, with 16 bases lying between them. CDR3 size: 18 residues. Germline V gene lookup returns CDR1 SGHTA and CDR2 FQGNSA. CDR3 sequence: CASSLVVGRASSYNEQFF. CDR3 coding DNA: TGTGCCAGCAGCTTAGTGGTAGGGCGGGCAAGCTCCTACAATGAGCAGTTCTTC.

V usage is TRBV28 and J usage is TRBJ1-2, with D unresolved. Between the trimmed V and J ends, which lost 7 bases and 8 bases, there was a span of 17 bases. Germline lookup yields CDR1 MDHEN and CDR2 SYDVKM. The CDR3 length is 13 residues. In DNA, the CDR3 is TGTGCCAGCACCGTCAATCAGGTGTACGGCTACACCTTC. Amino acids: CASTVNQVYGYTF.

This clonotype was picked up a small number of times. This chain uses TRBV5-1 with TRBJ1-1, with D uncertain. The germline CDR1 and CDR2 sequences are SGHRS and YFSETQ. This CDR3 has 17 amino acids. V dropped 1 base and J dropped 2 bases, with 18 bases sitting between them. The CDR3 reads CASSLSSREEANTEAFF. CDR3 in DNA: TGCGCCAGCAGCTTGTCTTCACGTGAGGAGGCTAACACTGAAGCTTTCTTT. The whole variable domain, remainder taken from reference TRBV5-1 and TRBJ1-1, is KAGVTQTPRYLIKTRGQQVTLSCSPISGHRSVSWYQQTPGQGLQFLFEYFSETQRNKGNFPGRFSGRQFSNSRSEMNVSTLELGDSALYLCASSLSSREEANTEAFFGQGTRLTVV.

There are a few counts of this clonotype. Because the CDR3 is missing its conserved closing phenylalanine or tryptophan, this is likely a read error. This chain uses TRBV20-1 with TRBJ1-2, with TRBD1 as a possible D gene (6 bases). CDR3 length: 12 amino acids. Germline V gene lookup returns CDR1 DFQATT and CDR2 SNEGSKA (reference sequence). The V and J ends lost 1 base and 4 bases respectively, with 7 bases between them. DNA for the CDR3: TGCAGTGCTAGAGCAGGGGTCTATGGCTACACCTAC. The encoded protein is CSARAGVYGYTY.

This chain joins TRBV19 and TRBJ2-7, with 13 nucleotides matching TRBD2. V trimming: 6 bases; J trimming: 7 bases; junction bases outside the gene matches: 6. The CDR3 extends over 14 amino acids. Germline values: CDR1 LNHDA, CDR2 SQIVND (reference sequence). The CDR3 region has the DNA TGTGCCAGTAGCGCACTAGCGGGAGGGAAGGAGCAGTACTTC. This sequence encodes CASSALAGGKEQYF.

This clonotype appeared a few times. This chain connects TRBV4-1 to TRBJ2-5; D unclear. The V gene's germline CDR1 is MGHRA and CDR2 YSYEKL. The CDR3 covers 13 residues. Trimming left V 6 bases short and J 5 bases short, with 13 bases between. This CDR3 is CASSRIGEETQYF. CDR3 sequence (DNA): TGCGCCAGCAGTCGTATCGGTGAGGAGACCCAGTACTTC.

The J gene is TRBJ1-1, the V gene TRBV10-1; maybe TRBD1 (5 bases). The germline V gene encodes CDR1 WNHNN and CDR2 SYGVQD (reference sequence). The CDR3 extends over 14 amino acids. The V end was cut by 9 bases, the J end by 0 bases, with 14 bases between. DNA for the CDR3: TGCGCCAGGACTGGGACCGCTATGAACACTGAAGCTTTCTTT. Protein sequence: CARTGTAMNTEAFF.

This clonotype is labeled medium-sized. The genes are TRBV7-2 and TRBJ2-3, with a tentative D call TRBD2 (6 bases). The germline V gene encodes CDR1 SGHTA and CDR2 FQGNSA. The CDR3 has 15 residues. Trimming shortened V by 8 bases and J by 5 bases, and 20 bases separated the two germline ends. This CDR3 reads CASGFLSREVDTQYF. As DNA, the CDR3 is TGTGCCAGCGGATTCCTTAGTAGGGAGGTAGATACGCAGTATTTT.

This rearrangement joins TRBV10-3 to TRBJ2-2; 13 bases are a match to TRBD2. Germline CDR1 ENHRY, CDR2 SYGVKD. CDR3 size: 17 residues. The J segment lost 4 bases and the V segment lost 3 bases, leaving 5 bases of the junction unmatched. CDR3 residues: CAISERLAGGFTGELFF. CDR3 bases: TGTGCCATCAGTGAACGACTAGCGGGGGGCTTCACCGGGGAGCTGTTTTTT.

This rearrangement joins TRBV20-1 to TRBJ2-7; D is perhaps TRBD2 (7 bases). Per germline, CDR1 DFQATT and CDR2 SNEGSKA (reference sequence). The CDR3 runs 17 residues. Trimming cost V 0 bases and J 2 bases, with 20 bases left between them. CDR3 protein: CSARDYRGGDKAYEQYF. CDR3 DNA sequence: TGCAGTGCTAGAGATTATCGAGGGGGGGATAAGGCCTACGAGCAGTACTTC.

This clonotype was seen more than once but under ten times. The chain has TRBV6-2 or TRBV6-3 and TRBJ2-7, with D perhaps TRBD2 (6 bases). The germline V and J ends were trimmed by 2 bases and 3 bases, with 11 bases remaining between them. Looked up from germline, CDR1 is MNHEY and CDR2 is SVGEGT. The CDR3 extends over 14 amino acids. The DNA of the CDR3 is TGTGCCAGCAGTTACCAGGACGGGGGCTACGAGCAGTACTTC. This gives the protein CASSYQDGGYEQYF.

This clonotype occurred a few times. The chain employs TRBV5-8 and TRBJ2-7; maybe TRBD2 (5 bases). The CDR3 sequence is 15 residues long. With 2 bases removed from V and 0 bases from J, the gap between germline ends came to 12 bases. Germline lookup yields CDR1 SGHTS and CDR2 YDEGEE. Here the CDR3 reads CASSFFSASSYEQYF. The CDR3 region has the DNA TGTGCCAGCAGCTTTTTTAGCGCGAGCTCCTACGAGCAGTACTTC. Combining the CDR3 with reference TRBV5-8 and TRBJ2-7 gives the whole variable domain EAGVTQSPTHLIKTRGQQATLRCSPISGHTSVYWYQQALGLGLQFLLWYDEGEERNRGNFPPRFSGRQFPNYSSELNVNALELEDSALYLCASSFFSASSYEQYFGPGTRLTVT.

The gene calls are TRBV6-2 or TRBV6-3 and TRBJ2-7; tentatively, D is TRBD1 (6 bases). Germline loops: CDR1 MNHEY, CDR2 SVGEGT. The CDR3 contains 13 residues. With 4 bases removed from V and 12 bases from J, the gap between germline ends came to 19 bases. The CDR3 region is CASSSYYGQTWYF. DNA for the CDR3: TGTGCCAGCAGTTCCTATTACGGACAGACGTGGTACTTC.

This clonotype was observed many times. This chain joins TRBV7-2 and TRBJ2-1, with D uncertain. Germline V gene sequence: CDR1 SGHTA, CDR2 FQGNSA. The germline V and J ends were trimmed by 5 bases and 4 bases, with 9 bases remaining between them. This CDR3 has 13 amino acids. This chain's CDR3 is CASSHPGYNEQFF. DNA for the CDR3: TGTGCCAGCAGCCATCCCGGTTACAATGAGCAGTTCTTC.

The V and J genes are TRBV7-9 and TRBJ2-1; TRBD2 matches at 7 bases. The V segment lost 1 base and the J segment 5 bases; nucleotides outside the gene matches: 8. CDR3 length: 16 residues. Germline V gene data show CDR1 as SEHNR and CDR2 as FQNEAQ (reference sequence). The CDR3 region is CASSLVAGEFHNEQFF. The DNA of the CDR3 is TGTGCCAGCAGCTTAGTGGCGGGAGAATTCCACAATGAGCAGTTCTTC.

The sample holds one count of this clonotype. The V call is TRBV19, the J call TRBJ2-2; 10 bases align to TRBD1. Germline lookup yields CDR1 LNHDA and CDR2 SQIVND (reference sequence). The CDR3 runs to 17 residues. The trim removed 6 bases at V and 7 bases at J, leaving 14 bases unmatched. CDR3 coding DNA: TGTGCCAGTAGGAAGAGGGGGGACAGGGGTGGCGGCGGGGAGCTGTTTTTT. Translated, it gives CASRKRGDRGGGGELFF.

In this sample, this clonotype turned up many times. The genes are TRBV3-1 and TRBJ2-7; 8 nucleotides agree with TRBD2. The CDR3 length is 17 residues. The trim removed 3 bases at V and 5 bases at J, leaving 15 bases unmatched. Germline CDR1 LGHDT, CDR2 YNNKEL (reference sequence). The CDR3 DNA follows: TGTGCCAGCAGCCACCGAGCGGGGGCCACAACCGGGGACGAGCAGTACTTC. It encodes CASSHRAGATTGDEQYF.

V gene TRBV28 combines with J gene TRBJ2-7; D might be TRBD1 or TRBD2, each matching 5 bases. Germline loops: CDR1 MDHEN, CDR2 SYDVKM. The V and J ends lost 1 base and 4 bases respectively, with 14 bases between them. The CDR3 totals 15 residues. CDR3 in amino acids: CASSLSGTDWYEQYF. The CDR3 bases are TGTGCCAGCAGTTTATCCGGGACGGACTGGTACGAGCAGTACTTC.

Ten or more counts support this clonotype. V gene TRBV29-1 combines with J gene TRBJ2-3, with no clear D. V was cut by 8 bases and J by 6 bases, with 9 bases left in between. The CDR3 runs 10 residues. Germline V gene data show CDR1 as SQVTM and CDR2 as ANQGSEA. DNA of the CDR3: TGCAGCATACGATGGGATACGCAGTATTTT. Protein sequence: CSIRWDTQYF.

The table lists this clonotype with many counts. The V and J genes are TRBV7-8 and TRBJ2-7; D gene uncertain. Trimming removed 2 bases at V and 3 bases at J, with 8 bases between. The CDR3 is made up of 13 amino acids. Germline V CDR1 and CDR2: SGHVS, FQNEAQ. The CDR3 region is CASSLRDLYEQYF. CDR3 sequence (DNA): TGTGCCAGCAGCTTAAGGGATCTCTACGAGCAGTACTTC.

This clonotype was seen only a few times. The gene calls are TRBV7-2 and TRBJ2-1; D is ambiguous. Trimming left V 2 bases short and J 6 bases short, with 8 bases between. The CDR3 runs 13 residues. CDR1 and CDR2 (germline): SGHTA, FQGNSA. The CDR3 reads CASSLQLANEQFF. CDR3 sequence (DNA): TGTGCCAGCAGCTTACAGCTGGCCAATGAGCAGTTCTTC.

This clonotype was observed a handful of times. This chain links TRBV6-2 or TRBV6-3 with TRBJ2-7; 9 bases align to TRBD2. The CDR3 has 14 amino acids. Germline assignment: CDR1 MNHEY and CDR2 SVGEGT. Trimming removed 7 bases from V and 3 bases from J; junction bases left unmatched: 7. The CDR3 DNA reads TGTGCCAGCACAGAAGCGGGAGGTTACTACGAGCAGTACTTC. It codes for CASTEAGGYYEQYF.

This chain links TRBV6-2 or TRBV6-3 with TRBJ1-1; no firm D call. The CDR3 spans 14 residues. Trimming shortened V by 3 bases and J by 1 base, and 9 bases separated the two germline ends. CDR1 is MNHEY and CDR2 is SVGEGT in the germline V gene. The chain's CDR3 is CASSYLHPNTEAFF. The CDR3 nucleotides are TGTGCCAGCAGTTATTTACACCCGAACACTGAAGCTTTCTTT.

J is TRBJ1-1 and V is TRBV7-2; a weak D match, TRBD1 (6 bases). CDR1 and CDR2 from the germline V gene are SGHTA and FQGNSA. The CDR3 runs to 13 residues. The V gene lost 8 bases and the J gene lost 7 bases, with 17 bases spanning the gap. The CDR3 here is CASGTGPEDEAFF. In nucleotides, the CDR3 is TGTGCCAGCGGTACAGGGCCTGAAGATGAAGCTTTCTTT.